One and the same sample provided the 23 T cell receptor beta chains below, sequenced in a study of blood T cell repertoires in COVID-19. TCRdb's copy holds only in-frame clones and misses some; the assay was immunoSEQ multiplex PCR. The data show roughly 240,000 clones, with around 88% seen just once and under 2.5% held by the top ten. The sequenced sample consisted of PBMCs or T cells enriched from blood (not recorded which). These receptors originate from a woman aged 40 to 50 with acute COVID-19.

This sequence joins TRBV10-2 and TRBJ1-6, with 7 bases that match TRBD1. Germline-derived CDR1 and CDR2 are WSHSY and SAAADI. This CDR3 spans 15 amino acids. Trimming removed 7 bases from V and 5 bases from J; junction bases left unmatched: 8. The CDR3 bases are TGCGCCAGCACAACAGGGACAGCGAATAATTCACCCCTCCACTTT. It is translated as CASTTGTANNSPLHF.

The CDR3 region is CATRPYSGGQSYEQYF. The CDR3 bases are TGTGCCACCCGACCCTATAGCGGGGGTCAATCCTACGAGCAGTACTTC. The chain combines TRBV7-8 with TRBJ2-7; 9 bases line up with TRBD2. Germline V lookup: CDR1 SGHVS, CDR2 FQNEAQ. V trimming: 10 bases; J trimming: 1 base; junction bases outside the gene matches: 14. The length of the CDR3 is 16 residues.

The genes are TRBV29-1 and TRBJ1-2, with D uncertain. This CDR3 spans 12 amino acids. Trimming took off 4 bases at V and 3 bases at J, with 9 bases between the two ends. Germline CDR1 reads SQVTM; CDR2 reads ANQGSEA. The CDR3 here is CSVGEVDYGYTF. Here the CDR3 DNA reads TGCAGCGTTGGGGAGGTGGACTATGGCTACACCTTC.

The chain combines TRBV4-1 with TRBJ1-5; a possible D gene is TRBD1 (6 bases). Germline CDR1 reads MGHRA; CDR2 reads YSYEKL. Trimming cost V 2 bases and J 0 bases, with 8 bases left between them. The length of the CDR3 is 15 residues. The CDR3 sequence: CASSQNRDSNQPQHF. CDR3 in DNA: TGCGCCAGCAGCCAAAACAGGGATAGCAATCAGCCCCAGCATTTT.

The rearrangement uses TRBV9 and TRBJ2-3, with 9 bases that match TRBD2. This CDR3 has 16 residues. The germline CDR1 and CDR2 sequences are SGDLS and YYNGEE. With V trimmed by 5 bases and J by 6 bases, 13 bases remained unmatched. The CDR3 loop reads CASRPEIAGESDTQYF. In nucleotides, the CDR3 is TGTGCCAGCAGACCCGAGATAGCGGGGGAGTCGGATACGCAGTATTTT.

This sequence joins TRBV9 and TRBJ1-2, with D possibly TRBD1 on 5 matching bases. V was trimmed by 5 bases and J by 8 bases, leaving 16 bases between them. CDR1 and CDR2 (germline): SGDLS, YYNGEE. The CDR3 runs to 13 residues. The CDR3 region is CASSQSRGGGYTF. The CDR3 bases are TGTGCCAGCAGTCAGAGTAGGGGAGGGGGCTACACCTTC.

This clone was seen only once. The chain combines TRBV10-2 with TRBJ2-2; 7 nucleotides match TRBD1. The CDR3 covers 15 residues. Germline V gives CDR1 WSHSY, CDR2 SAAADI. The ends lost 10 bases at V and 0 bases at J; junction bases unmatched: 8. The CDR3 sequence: CATTGVGANTGELFF. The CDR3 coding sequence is TGCGCCACTACAGGGGTGGGAGCGAACACCGGGGAGCTGTTTTTT.

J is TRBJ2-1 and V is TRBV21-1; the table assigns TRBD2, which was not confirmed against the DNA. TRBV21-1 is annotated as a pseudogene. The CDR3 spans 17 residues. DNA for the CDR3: TGTGCCAGCAGCGCCTTGACTAGCGGGACGTCCTACAATGAGCAGTTCTTC. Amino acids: CASSALTSGTSYNEQFF.

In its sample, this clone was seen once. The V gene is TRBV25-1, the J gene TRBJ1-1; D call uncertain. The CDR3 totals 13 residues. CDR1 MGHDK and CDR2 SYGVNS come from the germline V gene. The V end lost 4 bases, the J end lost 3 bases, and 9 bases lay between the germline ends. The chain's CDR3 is CASSVVTHTEAFF. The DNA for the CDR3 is TGTGCCAGCAGTGTGGTCACACACACTGAAGCTTTCTTT.

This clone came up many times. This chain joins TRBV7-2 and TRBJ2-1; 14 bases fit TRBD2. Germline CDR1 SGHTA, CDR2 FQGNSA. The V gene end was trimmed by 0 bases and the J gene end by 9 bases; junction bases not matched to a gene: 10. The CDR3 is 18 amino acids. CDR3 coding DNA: TGTGCCAGCAGCTTAGCGTCGGGACTAGCGGGAGTCGGGAGTGAGCAGTTCTTC. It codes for CASSLASGLAGVGSEQFF.

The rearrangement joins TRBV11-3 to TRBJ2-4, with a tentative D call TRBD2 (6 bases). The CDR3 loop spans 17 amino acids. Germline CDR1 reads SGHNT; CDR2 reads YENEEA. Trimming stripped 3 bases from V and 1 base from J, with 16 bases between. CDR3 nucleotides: TGTGCCAGCAGCTTGGAGGGGTTGTCTTATGCCAAAAACATTCAGTACTTC. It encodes CASSLEGLSYAKNIQYF.

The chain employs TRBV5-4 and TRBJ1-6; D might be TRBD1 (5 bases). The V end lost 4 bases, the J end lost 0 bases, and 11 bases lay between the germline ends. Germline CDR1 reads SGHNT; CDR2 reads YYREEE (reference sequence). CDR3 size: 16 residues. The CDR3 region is CASSPRTRSYNSPLHF. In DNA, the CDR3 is TGTGCCAGCAGCCCGAGGACACGCTCCTATAATTCACCCCTCCACTTT.

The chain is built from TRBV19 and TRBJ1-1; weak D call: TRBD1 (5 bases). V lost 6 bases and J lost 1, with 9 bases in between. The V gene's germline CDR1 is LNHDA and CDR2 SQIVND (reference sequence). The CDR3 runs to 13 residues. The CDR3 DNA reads TGTGCCAGTAGCACAACAGGGAACACTGAAGCTTTCTTT. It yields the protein CASSTTGNTEAFF.

CDR3 sequence: CASSPYPQLAATDTQYF. CDR3 DNA: TGTGCCAGCTCACCATACCCGCAACTAGCGGCCACAGATACGCAGTATTTT. The rearrangement uses TRBV18 and TRBJ2-3; 8 bases match TRBD2. This CDR3 comprises 17 residues. The germline CDR1 and CDR2 sequences are KGHSH and LQKENI. V gave up 2 bases and J gave up 2 bases; unmatched junction bases: 9.

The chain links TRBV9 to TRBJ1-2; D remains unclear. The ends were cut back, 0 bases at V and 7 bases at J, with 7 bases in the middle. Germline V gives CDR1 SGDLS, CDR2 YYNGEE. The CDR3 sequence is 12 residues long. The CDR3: CASSVVSGGYTF. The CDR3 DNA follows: TGTGCCAGCAGCGTAGTAAGCGGTGGCTACACCTTC.

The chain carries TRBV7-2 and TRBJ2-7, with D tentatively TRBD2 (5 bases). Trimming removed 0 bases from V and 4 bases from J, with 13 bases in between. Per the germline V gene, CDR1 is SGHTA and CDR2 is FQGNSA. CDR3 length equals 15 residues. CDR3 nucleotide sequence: TGTGCCAGCAGCTTAGCGGTCGGAGCGGAATACGAGCAGTACTTC. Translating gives CASSLAVGAEYEQYF.

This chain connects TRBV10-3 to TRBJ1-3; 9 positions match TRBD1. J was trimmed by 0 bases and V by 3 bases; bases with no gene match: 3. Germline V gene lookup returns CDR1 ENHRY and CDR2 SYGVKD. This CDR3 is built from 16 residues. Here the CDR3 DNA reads TGTGCCATCAGTGACCCGGGACAGGGCTCTGGAAACACCATATATTTT. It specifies CAISDPGQGSGNTIYF.

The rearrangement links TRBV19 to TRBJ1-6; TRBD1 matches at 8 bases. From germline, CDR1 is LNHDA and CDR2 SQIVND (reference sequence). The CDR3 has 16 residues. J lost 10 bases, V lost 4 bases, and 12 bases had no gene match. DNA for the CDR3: TGTGCCAGTAGTACCCTAGGGACAGGTGTCCAGTCACCCCTCCACTTT. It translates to CASSTLGTGVQSPLHF.

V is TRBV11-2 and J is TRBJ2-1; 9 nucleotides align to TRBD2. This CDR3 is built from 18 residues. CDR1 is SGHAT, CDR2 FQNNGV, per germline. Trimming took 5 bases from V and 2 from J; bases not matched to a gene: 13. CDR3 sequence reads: CASSPRGRSGGTYNEQFF. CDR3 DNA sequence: TGTGCCAGCAGCCCGCGGGGACGGAGCGGGGGGACCTACAATGAGCAGTTCTTC.

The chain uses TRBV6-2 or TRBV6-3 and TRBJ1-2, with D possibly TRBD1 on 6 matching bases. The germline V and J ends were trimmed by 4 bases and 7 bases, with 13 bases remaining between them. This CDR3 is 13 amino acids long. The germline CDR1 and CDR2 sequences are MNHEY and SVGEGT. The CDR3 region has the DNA TGTGCCAGCAGTTTCGGACAGAGTGGTGGCTACACCTTC. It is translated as CASSFGQSGGYTF.

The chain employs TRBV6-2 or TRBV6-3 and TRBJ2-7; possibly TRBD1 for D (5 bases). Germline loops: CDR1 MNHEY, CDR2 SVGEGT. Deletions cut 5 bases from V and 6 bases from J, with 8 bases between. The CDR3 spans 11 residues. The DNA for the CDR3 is TGTGCCAGCAGTCAGGGAACCGAGCAGTACGTC. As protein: CASSQGTEQYV.

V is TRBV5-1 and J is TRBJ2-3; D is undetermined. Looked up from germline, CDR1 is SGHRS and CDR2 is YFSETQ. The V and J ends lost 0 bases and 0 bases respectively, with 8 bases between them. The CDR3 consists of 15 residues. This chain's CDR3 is CASSLEQRSTDTQYF. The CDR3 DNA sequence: TGCGCCAGCAGCTTGGAACAGAGAAGCACAGATACGCAGTATTTT.

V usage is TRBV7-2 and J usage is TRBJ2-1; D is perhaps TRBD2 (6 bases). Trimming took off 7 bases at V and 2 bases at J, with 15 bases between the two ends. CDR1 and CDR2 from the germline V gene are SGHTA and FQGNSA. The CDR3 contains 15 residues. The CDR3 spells CASTRGSGTYNEQFF. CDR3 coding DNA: TGTGCCAGCACCCGTGGTAGCGGAACCTACAATGAGCAGTTCTTC.